The source of this T cell receptor beta chain is a study of blood T cells in healthy people across ages. Notes on the study in general: A strong correlation between TCR beta diversity and naive T cell percentage was seen.

Approximately 9 milliliters was the volume of peripheral blood drawn from each donor. Sample-barcoded 5' priming and a J-beta primer mix drove a second PCR of roughly 7 to 11 cycles. TCRdb re-derived calls from the 5' RACE reads in MiXCR, one entry per CDR3 protein. The sample lists 1,500,000 or so distinct CDR3 sequences, approximately 59% occurring once. There are 17 residues in the CDR3. V lost 1 base and J 6 bases, leaving 18 bases between the germline ends. In regard to this clonotype: Its antigen remains unidentified.

The chain couples TRBV12-3 or TRBV12-4 to TRBJ1-4; D is perhaps TRBD1 (5 bases). The TCR comes from a man younger than 35 in good health. The sequenced sample consisted of blood. CDR3 sequence reads: CASSLDFSGREDEKLFF. The CDR3 nucleotides read TGTGCCAGCAGTTTAGATTTTTCGGGCAGGGAGGATGAAAAACTGTTTTTT.